What follows is one T cell receptor (beta chain) and its context. Its antigen is as yet unknown. This record comes from a study of T cells in Graves' hyperthyroidism and ophthalmopathy. Notes on the study in general: Most expanded thyroid clonotypes above 0.001 also appeared in blood. Ophthalmopathy was predicted by the model a median of around 5.9 months ahead of onset.

Amplified TCR beta CDR3 regions derived from RNA transcripts. First-round RT-PCR of the TCR CDR3 relied on the HTBI primer set. One entry per CDR3 protein, called by TCRdb with MiXCR from the multiplex PCR reads. The sample includes about 96,000 distinct CDR3 sequences, 51% of them seen just once. The sequenced sample consisted of blood. This TCR was recovered from a woman aged 40 to 50 with Graves' hyperthyroidism.

The CDR3 coding sequence is TGTGCCAGCAGCCCGGAAGAGGGCAGGGGGCTGGGTCAGCCCCAGTACTTC. It codes for CASSPEEGRGLGQPQYF. The gene calls are TRBV11-1 and TRBJ2-5; 8 bases match TRBD1. This CDR3 is 17 amino acids long. V dropped 5 bases and J dropped 9; count of bases not matched to a gene: 20. The V gene's germline CDR1 is SGHAT and CDR2 FQDESV (reference sequence).